Below, 19 T cell receptor beta chains from the same sample are listed, as sequenced in a study of Ad26.COV2.S vaccination and SARS-CoV-2 variants. Stated treatment: roughly 19 received Ad26.COV2.S at low or high dose, single or two shots; 5 received placebo; per-sample allocation not given. The samples were gathered on day 63 after the first injection of vaccine or placebo. Repertoires were generated with immunoSEQ multiplex PCR, while TCRdb's copy carries only in-frame clones and drops some. The sample carries around 420,000 clones, 70% to 90% recorded once. The sequenced sample was peripheral blood, obtained in a trial of Ad26.COV2.S vaccine versus placebo. These receptor sequences come from a person between 18 and 65 years old who received the Ad26.COV2.S COVID-19 vaccine or a placebo.

The CDR3 is CASSLAIQGRNEQFF. The CDR3 DNA is TGTGCCAGCAGCTTGGCCATTCAGGGAAGGAATGAGCAGTTCTTC. The rearrangement links TRBV5-4 to TRBJ2-1; maybe TRBD1 (5 bases). In germline, CDR1 is SGHNT, CDR2 YYREEE (reference sequence). This CDR3 is 15 amino acids long. V lost 0 bases, J lost 7 bases, and 14 bases lay in between.

The CDR3 protein is CASSLLAGGAYEQYF. The CDR3 nucleotides are TGTGCCAGCAGTTTACTAGCGGGGGGCGCCTACGAGCAGTACTTC. The chain employs TRBV28 and TRBJ2-7; 11 nucleotides line up with TRBD2. V lost 2 bases, J lost 2 bases, and 2 bases stayed unmatched. Germline CDR1 reads MDHEN; CDR2 reads SYDVKM. This CDR3 spans 15 amino acids.

CDR3 nucleotide sequence: TGTGCCAGTAGTCGGGGGGGGGCTACCTACGAGCAGTACTTC. Translated: CASSRGGATYEQYF. The chain uses TRBV19 and TRBJ2-7; 8 positions match TRBD2. Germline V gene sequence: CDR1 LNHDA, CDR2 SQIVND (reference sequence). CDR3 length: 14 amino acids. With 5 bases clipped from V and 2 bases from J, the junction kept 5 bases outside the gene matches.

V and J are TRBV4-3 and TRBJ2-1; 9 nucleotides agree with TRBD1. CDR1 LGHNA and CDR2 YSLEER come from the germline V gene. J was trimmed by 4 bases and V by 6 bases; bases with no gene match: 7. The CDR3 runs to 15 residues. The CDR3 DNA is TGCGCCAGCAGTTCGACAGGGGGGTTGTACAATGAGCAGTTCTTC. This codes for CASSSTGGLYNEQFF.

This chain uses TRBV19 with TRBJ2-2, with 7 bases that match TRBD1. Trimming took 3 bases from V and 5 from J; bases not matched to a gene: 3. Per the germline V gene, CDR1 is LNHDA and CDR2 is SQIVND (reference sequence). This CDR3 region has 14 residues. The CDR3 sequence: CASSMGTVTGELFF. Here the CDR3 DNA reads TGTGCCAGTAGTATGGGGACAGTAACCGGGGAGCTGTTTTTT.

The genes are TRBV5-1 and TRBJ2-5, with TRBD2 identical over 9 bases. The J segment lost 1 base and the V segment lost 2 bases, leaving 3 bases of the junction unmatched. The CDR3 covers 15 residues. Germline values: CDR1 SGHRS, CDR2 YFSETQ. The CDR3 protein is CASSFAGGTQETQYF. CDR3 nucleotide sequence: TGCGCCAGCAGCTTTGCGGGGGGGACCCAAGAGACCCAGTACTTC.

The V call is TRBV5-6, the J call TRBJ1-5; D gene ambiguous. V was cut by 0 bases and J by 4 bases, with 11 bases left in between. The CDR3 spans 15 residues. Looked up from germline, CDR1 is SGHDT and CDR2 is YYEEEE. The CDR3 region is CASSLGPLRNQPQHF. The CDR3 DNA follows: TGTGCCAGCAGCTTGGGACCTCTGCGGAATCAGCCCCAGCATTTT.

The chain carries TRBV19 and TRBJ2-2; D is possibly TRBD2 (6 bases). This CDR3 is 16 amino acids long. In germline, CDR1 is LNHDA, CDR2 SQIVND (reference sequence). The V end lost 1 base, the J end lost 6 bases, and 15 bases lay between the germline ends. The CDR3 coding sequence is TGTGCCAGTAGTATAGGGTCCCGGGGGAGGCCCGGGGAGCTGTTTTTT. Protein product: CASSIGSRGRPGELFF.

The rearrangement joins TRBV6-6 to TRBJ1-5, with a weak D call TRBD1 (6 bases). V lost 5 bases and J lost 2, with 10 bases in between. The CDR3 contains 14 residues. Germline loops: CDR1 MNHNY, CDR2 SVGAGI (reference sequence). CDR3 DNA sequence: TGTGCCAGCAGTGGTCCAGGGGGCAATCAGCCCCAGCATTTT. It specifies CASSGPGGNQPQHF.

V is TRBV7-2 and J is TRBJ2-3; 8 nucleotides align to TRBD1. In germline, CDR1 is SGHTA, CDR2 FQGNSA. V shed 5 bases, J shed 2 bases, and the junction held 6 bases outside the gene matches. The CDR3 length is 15 residues. The CDR3 DNA is TGTGCCAGCAGCCTATGGGACAGGTCCACAGATACGCAGTATTTT. It encodes CASSLWDRSTDTQYF.

This clone was picked up a small number of times. The V and J genes are TRBV29-1 and TRBJ2-2; D uncertain. CDR3 length: 14 amino acids. The V and J ends lost 4 bases and 0 bases respectively, with 9 bases between them. Germline V gives CDR1 SQVTM, CDR2 ANQGSEA. The CDR3 here is CSVGRVSNTGELFF. The CDR3 bases are TGCAGCGTTGGAAGGGTTTCGAACACCGGGGAGCTGTTTTTT.

The chain couples TRBV12-3 or TRBV12-4 to TRBJ1-2; possible D gene TRBD1, 5 bases. The CDR3 is made up of 13 amino acids. V dropped 3 bases and J dropped 7 bases, with 12 bases sitting between them. The CDR3 DNA reads TGTGCCAGCAGTTTCGACAGAGTGAGTGGCTACACCTTC. Residues: CASSFDRVSGYTF.

This clone was counted only a few times. This chain joins TRBV4-3 and TRBJ2-1, with D perhaps matching TRBD1 or TRBD2 (5 bases each). CDR1 and CDR2 from the germline V gene are LGHNA and YSLEER. The CDR3 contains 16 residues. V dropped 1 base and J dropped 0 bases, with 10 bases sitting between them. In DNA form, the CDR3 reads TGCGCCAGCAGCCAAGGAGGGGTCAGCTCCTACAATGAGCAGTTCTTC. Protein: CASSQGGVSSYNEQFF.

The gene calls are TRBV4-1 and TRBJ2-3; 9 nucleotides align to TRBD2. V gave up 5 bases and J gave up 3 bases; unmatched junction bases: 12. This CDR3 has 17 residues. CDR1 and CDR2 (germline): MGHRA, YSYEKL. CDR3 in amino acids: CASSSWAGTSFTDTQYF. CDR3 sequence (DNA): TGCGCCAGCAGCTCATGGGCCGGGACTAGCTTTACAGATACGCAGTATTTT.

The chain combines TRBV6-2 or TRBV6-3 with TRBJ1-2; D call uncertain. The CDR3 spans 15 residues. Germline V gives CDR1 MNHEY, CDR2 SVGEGT. Deletions cut 0 bases from V and 4 bases from J, with 12 bases between. The CDR3 is CASSYSEWFSYGYTF. CDR3 nucleotides: TGTGCCAGCAGTTACTCGGAATGGTTTAGCTATGGCTACACCTTC.

The chain couples TRBV2 to TRBJ2-7; 12 bases agree with TRBD1. CDR3 size: 16 residues. V lost 0 bases to trimming and J lost 7 bases; unmatched junction nucleotides: 7. Germline lookup yields CDR1 SNHLY and CDR2 FYNNEI. The CDR3 DNA reads TGTGCCAGCAGTGAAGCTAGTGGGACAGGGGGCTATGAGCAGTACTTC. This codes for CASSEASGTGGYEQYF. Looking up the rest from reference TRBV2 and TRBJ2-7 gives the full variable domain: EPEVTQTPSHQVTQMGQEVILRCVPISNHLYFYWYRQILGQKVEFLVSFYNNEISEKSEIFDDQFSVERPDGSNFTLKIRSTKLEDSAMYFCASSEASGTGGYEQYFGPGTRLTVT.

This clone showed up just once. This rearrangement joins TRBV6-6 to TRBJ2-4, with 8 bases fitting TRBD2. V shed 6 bases, J shed 6 bases, and the junction held 13 bases outside the gene matches. The CDR3 loop spans 16 amino acids. The germline CDR1 and CDR2 sequences are MNHNY and SVGAGI (reference sequence). CDR3 amino acids: CASRDFGGAGRNIQYF. CDR3 DNA sequence: TGTGCCAGCAGGGATTTCGGGGGGGCCGGGAGAAACATTCAGTACTTC.

CDR3 nucleotides: TGCGCCAGCAGCCAAGTGGCAGATCCGACGGACTATGGCTACACCTTC. Amino acid sequence: CASSQVADPTDYGYTF. The chain combines TRBV4-3 with TRBJ1-2; D unresolved. There are 16 residues in the CDR3. In germline, CDR1 is LGHNA, CDR2 YSLEER. Trimming took 1 base from V and 3 from J, leaving 15 bases between them.

The rearrangement uses TRBV6-5 and TRBJ1-2, with 8 bases lining up with TRBD1. V gave up 6 bases and J gave up 2 bases; unmatched junction bases: 8. This CDR3 has 15 residues. The germline V gene encodes CDR1 MNHEY and CDR2 SVGAGI. For the CDR3, the DNA is TGTGCCAGCAGGGTCACTCAGGGGGCGAACTATGGCTACACCTTC. Encoded protein: CASRVTQGANYGYTF.